Listed below are T cell receptor beta chains from one sample, sequenced in a study of radiation and T cells in renal cell carcinoma. Data came from immunoSEQ multiplex PCR; TCRdb stores just in-frame clones and leaves some out. The sample holds approximately 150,000 clones, around nine tenths seen once. The sample was blood, taken from a patient whose treatment included radiotherapy and nephrectomy. The receptors were sampled from a woman aged 45-59 years with renal cell carcinoma. CDR3s include the opening cysteine and the closing phenylalanine or tryptophan. A D gene is named only where the DNA matches it firmly. A clone size is listed for some rows: how often the clone was seen (once, few, many), or a class if it is expanded.

D gene: .; V gene: TRBV6-7; J gene: TRBJ1-5; clone size: .; CDR3 DNA: TGTGCCAGCACCAAAAAGGGGCAGCCCCAGCATTTT; CDR3 protein: CASTKKGQPQHF
D gene: TRBD2; V gene: TRBV5-4; J gene: TRBJ2-1; clone size: .; CDR3 DNA: TGTGCCAGCAGCGTCGGTGGAGCGGGGGCCGGGGATGAGCAGTTCTTC; CDR3 protein: CASSVGGAGAGDEQFF
D gene: .; V gene: TRBV2; J gene: TRBJ1-3; clone size: .; CDR3 DNA: TGTGCCAGCTCCCAAGAAGGTGAGAGCTCTGGAAACACCATATATTTT; CDR3 protein: CASSQEGESSGNTIYF
D gene: TRBD1; V gene: TRBV2; J gene: TRBJ1-3; clone size: .; CDR3 DNA: TGTGCCAGCAATAGGGCAGGGGGCCCTGGAAACACCATATATTTT; CDR3 protein: CASNRAGGPGNTIYF
D gene: .; V gene: TRBV5-6; J gene: TRBJ1-5; clone size: .; CDR3 DNA: TGTGCCAGCAGCTTGGATAGGGTACAGCCCCAGCATTTT; CDR3 protein: CASSLDRVQPQHF
D gene: .; V gene: TRBV7-2; J gene: TRBJ1-5; clone size: .; CDR3 DNA: TGTGCCAGCAGCTATGGCTTAGCTCGCAATCAGCCCCAGCATTTT; CDR3 protein: CASSYGLARNQPQHF
D gene: .; V gene: TRBV6-4; J gene: TRBJ2-3; clone size: .; CDR3 DNA: TGTGCCAGCCGCCTTACAGGGTTCACAGATACGCAGTATTTT; CDR3 protein: CASRLTGFTDTQYF
D gene: TRBD1; V gene: TRBV5-1; J gene: TRBJ2-1; clone size: .; CDR3 DNA: TGCGCCAGCAGCTTAGGACAGGGGGCAGGTAATGAGCAGTTCTTC; CDR3 protein: CASSLGQGAGNEQFF
D gene: TRBD2; V gene: TRBV7-2; J gene: TRBJ2-5; clone size: .; CDR3 DNA: TGTGCCAGCAGCCAACAGCCCGCGGGGGGGCGCGAGACCCAGTACTTC; CDR3 protein: CASSQQPAGGRETQYF
D gene: .; V gene: TRBV5-4; J gene: TRBJ1-2; clone size: .; CDR3 DNA: TGTGCCAGCAGCTCGGAGTCCTATGGCTACACCTTC; CDR3 protein: CASSSESYGYTF
D gene: .; V gene: TRBV2; J gene: TRBJ1-4; clone size: .; CDR3 DNA: TGTGCCAGCACTTCGGGGGGCCTAACTAATGAAAAACTGTTTTTT; CDR3 protein: CASTSGGLTNEKLFF
D gene: TRBD1; V gene: TRBV2; J gene: TRBJ2-7; clone size: once; CDR3 DNA: TGTGCCAGCAGTAGGGACAGAAGCTCCTACGAGCAGTACTTC; CDR3 protein: CASSRDRSSYEQYF
D gene: .; V gene: TRBV5-5; J gene: TRBJ2-5; clone size: .; CDR3 DNA: TGTGCCAGCAGCTTAATTCCCGGAACTTACCAAGAGACCCAGTACTTC; CDR3 protein: CASSLIPGTYQETQYF
D gene: TRBD1; V gene: TRBV30; J gene: TRBJ2-3; clone size: .; CDR3 DNA: TGTGCCTGGAGGGACAGGACGACAGATACGCAGTATTTT; CDR3 protein: CAWRDRTTDTQYF
D gene: TRBD1; V gene: TRBV5-4; J gene: TRBJ1-4; clone size: .; CDR3 DNA: TGTGCCAGCAGCTTGGAACTAACAGGGGGTCGAGAAAAACTGTTTTTT; CDR3 protein: CASSLELTGGREKLFF
D gene: .; V gene: TRBV5-1; J gene: TRBJ2-2; clone size: .; CDR3 DNA: TGCGCCAGCAGCTTCGGACAGAAGAACACCGGGGAGCTGTTTTTT; CDR3 protein: CASSFGQKNTGELFF
D gene: TRBD1; V gene: TRBV5-1; J gene: TRBJ2-5; clone size: .; CDR3 DNA: TGCGCCAGCAGTTTTAACGGACAGGGGATGGAGACCCAGTACTTC; CDR3 protein: CASSFNGQGMETQYF
D gene: .; V gene: TRBV6-5; J gene: TRBJ1-5; clone size: .; CDR3 DNA: TGTGCCAGCAGTTCCGGGACGGGGAGCAATCAGCCCCAGCATTTT; CDR3 protein: CASSSGTGSNQPQHF
D gene: .; V gene: TRBV18; J gene: TRBJ1-5; clone size: .; CDR3 DNA: TGTGCCAGCTCACCACCGGGGGCAGTTAGCAATCAGCCCCAGCATTTT; CDR3 protein: CASSPPGAVSNQPQHF
D gene: .; V gene: TRBV27; J gene: TRBJ2-5; clone size: few; CDR3 DNA: TGTGCCAGCAGCCATGGTGCGTGGGAGACCCAGTACTTC; CDR3 protein: CASSHGAWETQYF
D gene: .; V gene: TRBV6-1; J gene: TRBJ1-3; clone size: .; CDR3 DNA: TGTGCCAGCAGTGAAGTTCGGGGAAACACCATATATTTT; CDR3 protein: CASSEVRGNTIYF
D gene: TRBD2; V gene: TRBV9; J gene: TRBJ2-7; clone size: .; CDR3 DNA: TGTGCCAGCAGCCCCCAGCTAGCGGGAGTTGAACGCGAGCAGTACTTC; CDR3 protein: CASSPQLAGVEREQYF
D gene: TRBD1; V gene: TRBV6-1; J gene: TRBJ1-2; clone size: .; CDR3 DNA: TGTGCCAGCAGTGAAGCGGGGACAGGGAATGGCTACACCTTC; CDR3 protein: CASSEAGTGNGYTF
D gene: .; V gene: TRBV7-8; J gene: TRBJ2-7; clone size: .; CDR3 DNA: TGTGCCAGCAGCTTAGTGGGTAGTTCCTACGAGCAGTACTTC; CDR3 protein: CASSLVGSSYEQYF
D gene: .; V gene: TRBV30; J gene: TRBJ2-6; clone size: .; CDR3 DNA: TGTGCCTGGAGTAGTAGTACCGGGGCCAACGTCCTGACTTTC; CDR3 protein: CAWSSSTGANVLTF
D gene: TRBD1; V gene: TRBV5-4; J gene: TRBJ2-7; clone size: .; CDR3 DNA: TGTGCCAGCAGCTTGCATCCGGGACAGGCCTACGAGCAGTACTTC; CDR3 protein: CASSLHPGQAYEQYF
D gene: .; V gene: TRBV20-1; J gene: TRBJ2-3; clone size: .; CDR3 DNA: TGCAGTGCTAGAACCCCGGATACGCAGTATTTT; CDR3 protein: CSARTPDTQYF